This passage covers 21 T cell receptor beta chains from one sample sequenced in a study of T cell changes during pregnancy in multiple sclerosis. Sequencing used immunoSEQ multiplex PCR; TCRdb keeps in-frame clones, though not all of them. This table holds 60,000 to 65,000 clones, roughly 92% found once. The starting material was peripheral blood, obtained in the second trimester of pregnancy. These receptors all come from a female donor with multiple sclerosis, enrolled in a pregnancy study.

The chain employs TRBV10-2 and TRBJ1-1; maybe TRBD1 (5 bases). Trimming cost V 5 bases and J 9 bases, with 16 bases left between them. CDR1 is WSHSY, CDR2 SAAADI, per germline. The CDR3 consists of 13 residues. The CDR3 DNA is TGCGCCAGCAGTAGGCAGGGATCCTCTAAAGCTTTCTTT. Encoded protein: CASSRQGSSKAFF.

This clone occurred once. V and J are TRBV7-2 and TRBJ1-5; TRBD1 matches 10 bases. The CDR3 has 14 residues. V shed 5 bases and J 2 bases; nucleotides not matched to a gene: 0. From germline, CDR1 is SGHTA and CDR2 FQGNSA. CDR3 residues: CASSGTGGNQPQHF. The CDR3, as DNA: TGTGCCAGCAGCGGGACAGGGGGCAATCAGCCCCAGCATTTT. Filled out from reference TRBV7-2 and TRBJ1-5, the complete variable domain reads GAGVSQSPSNKVTEKGKDVELRCDPISGHTALYWYRQSLGQGLEFLIYFQGNSAPDKSGLPSDRFSAERTGGSVSTLTIQRTQQEDSAVYLCASSGTGGNQPQHFGDGTRLSIL.

This clone was recorded once. This chain joins TRBV18 and TRBJ2-3; TRBD1 aligns across 7 bases. The length of the CDR3 is 15 residues. Germline lookup yields CDR1 KGHSH and CDR2 LQKENI. With V trimmed by 3 bases and J by 2 bases, 5 bases remained unmatched. The CDR3, as DNA: TGTGCCAGCTCACCTAGGACAGGCCACACAGATACGCAGTATTTT. Residues: CASSPRTGHTDTQYF.

This clone was seen a single time. The V and J genes are TRBV6-5 and TRBJ1-4, with D perhaps matching TRBD1 (5 bases). This CDR3 is built from 12 residues. The V gene lost 6 bases and the J gene lost 5 bases, with 7 bases spanning the gap. Germline values: CDR1 MNHEY, CDR2 SVGAGI. The CDR3 bases are TGTGCCAGCAGCCGGGGGAATGAAAAACTGTTTTTT. Translated: CASSRGNEKLFF.

This rearrangement joins TRBV6-1 to TRBJ1-2; TRBD1 might be the D (6 bases). The CDR3 consists of 15 residues. Germline V gives CDR1 MNHNS, CDR2 SASEGT. V lost 6 bases and J 4 bases, leaving 18 bases between the germline ends. The CDR3 reads CASSRGGGRVYGYTF. The CDR3 nucleotides are TGTGCCAGCAGCCGGGGCGGGGGCCGGGTCTATGGCTACACCTTC.

The chain couples TRBV29-1 to TRBJ1-2; no clear D. The V end lost 4 bases, the J end lost 6 bases, and 9 bases lay between the germline ends. Germline loops: CDR1 SQVTM, CDR2 ANQGSEA. This CDR3 is 11 amino acids long. DNA for the CDR3: TGCAGCGTTGCGGGTATCGATGGCTACACCTTC. This translates into CSVAGIDGYTF.

This clone has only one observation. The CDR3 reads CASSGWTGNGGEQYF. DNA of the CDR3: TGTGCCAGCAGTGGTTGGACAGGCAATGGAGGCGAGCAGTACTTC. The V and J genes are TRBV6-1 and TRBJ2-7, with 7 bases that match TRBD1. Unmatched junction bases numbered 12, after V lost 4 bases and J lost 6 bases. Germline V gene data show CDR1 as MNHNS and CDR2 as SASEGT. This CDR3 contains 15 residues.

This clone was seen many times. The identical CDR3 is also encoded by other nucleotide sequences in the sample. The chain links TRBV19 to TRBJ1-1; 7 bases are a match to TRBD1. This CDR3 region has 13 residues. V dropped 3 bases and J dropped 4; count of bases not matched to a gene: 2. CDR1 is LNHDA, CDR2 SQIVND, per germline (reference sequence). In DNA, the CDR3 is TGTGCCAGTAGTATTGGGACAGCCACTGAAGCTTTCTTT. Residues: CASSIGTATEAFF.

The V gene is TRBV2, the J gene TRBJ2-1, with TRBD2 matching 11 bases. Germline CDR1 is SNHLY and CDR2 is FYNNEI. Trimming removed 4 bases from V and 5 bases from J; junction bases left unmatched: 4. The CDR3 has 15 residues. CDR3 nucleotide sequence: TGTGCCAGCAGTGGTAAGGGACTAGCGGACAATGAGCAGTTCTTC. It encodes CASSGKGLADNEQFF.

The chain links TRBV7-3 to TRBJ2-5; the D gene is possibly TRBD2 (5 bases). Looked up from germline, CDR1 is SGHTA and CDR2 is FQGTGA. The V gene lost 2 bases and the J gene lost 0 bases, with 7 bases spanning the gap. The CDR3 is made up of 14 amino acids. CDR3 nucleotides: TGTGCCAGCAGCTTATTCGGGGACCAAGAGACCCAGTACTTC. Translated, it gives CASSLFGDQETQYF.

The chain carries TRBV7-9 and TRBJ1-1; D not resolved. Germline CDR1 and CDR2: SEHNR and FQNEAQ (reference sequence). The CDR3 spans 14 residues. The V gene lost 1 base and the J gene lost 4 bases, with 10 bases spanning the gap. The CDR3 sequence: CASSLVFSGTEAFF. In nucleotides, the CDR3 is TGTGCCAGCAGCTTAGTCTTTAGTGGCACTGAAGCTTTCTTT.

The rearrangement links TRBV29-1 to TRBJ1-2; 10 positions agree with TRBD1. V lost 7 bases to trimming and J lost 6 bases; unmatched junction nucleotides: 5. The CDR3 totals 12 residues. Germline CDR1 SQVTM, CDR2 ANQGSEA. In DNA, the CDR3 is TGCAGCGCAACCGGGACAGGGGATGGCTACACCTTC. It translates to CSATGTGDGYTF.

The rearrangement uses TRBV5-1 and TRBJ2-3; D is perhaps TRBD1 (5 bases). V lost 5 bases and J 2 bases, leaving 12 bases between the germline ends. Germline V gives CDR1 SGHRS, CDR2 YFSETQ. The CDR3 length is 14 residues. The CDR3 is CASSSTETTDTQYF. The CDR3 DNA reads as TGCGCCAGCAGTTCGACAGAAACCACAGATACGCAGTATTTT.

The J gene is TRBJ2-3, the V gene TRBV2, with a weak D call TRBD1 (5 bases). The CDR3 covers 17 residues. The germline CDR1 and CDR2 sequences are SNHLY and FYNNEI. The V end was cut by 6 bases, the J end by 3 bases, with 22 bases between. The CDR3 region is CASSEPHFSQGTDTQYF. Written as DNA, the CDR3 is TGTGCCAGCAGCGAACCCCACTTCTCGCAGGGAACAGATACGCAGTATTTT.

The chain recombines TRBV6-1 with TRBJ2-7; TRBD2 aligns across 9 bases. The CDR3 totals 15 residues. Looked up from germline, CDR1 is MNHNS and CDR2 is SASEGT. V gave up 0 bases and J gave up 6 bases; unmatched junction bases: 6. The CDR3 nucleotides read TGTGCCAGCAGTGAAGCGCTGGCGGGAGGGGGCGAGCAGTACTTC. Encoded protein: CASSEALAGGGEQYF.

The chain has TRBV5-4 and TRBJ1-5; possibly TRBD1 for D (5 bases). CDR3 length equals 13 residues. Germline V gene sequence: CDR1 SGHNT, CDR2 YYREEE (reference sequence). V was pared by 4 bases and J by 9 bases, with 14 bases between. The CDR3 spells CASSPKVGGPQHF. The CDR3 DNA is TGTGCCAGCAGCCCGAAGGTGGGGGGGCCCCAGCATTTT. Based on the CDR3 plus reference TRBV5-4 and TRBJ1-5, the full variable domain is ETGVTQSPTHLIKTRGQQVTLRCSSQSGHNTVSWYQQALGQGPQFIFQYYREEENGRGNFPPRFSGLQFPNYSSELNVNALELDDSALYLCASSPKVGGPQHFGDGTRLSIL.

The V call is TRBV29-1, the J call TRBJ1-2; 10 bases fit TRBD1. The germline V gene encodes CDR1 SQVTM and CDR2 ANQGSEA. V dropped 3 bases and J dropped 7; count of bases not matched to a gene: 5. This CDR3 has 13 residues. This chain's CDR3 is CSVDRDRGGGYTF. The CDR3 DNA reads as TGCAGCGTTGACCGGGACAGGGGCGGTGGCTACACCTTC.

The chain links TRBV28 to TRBJ1-1; D is ambiguous. Germline V gene lookup returns CDR1 MDHEN and CDR2 SYDVKM. Trimming left V 1 base short and J 1 base short, with 7 bases between. The CDR3 length is 14 residues. The CDR3, as DNA: TGTGCCAGCAGTTTATCTCTCAGGAACACTGAAGCTTTCTTT. Its protein product is CASSLSLRNTEAFF.

The sample holds a few counts of this clone. The V gene is TRBV4-1, the J gene TRBJ1-5; tentatively, D is TRBD1 (6 bases). Germline loops: CDR1 MGHRA, CDR2 YSYEKL. The length of the CDR3 is 15 residues. V lost 1 base and J 11 bases, leaving 18 bases between the germline ends. CDR3 amino acids: CASSQGAGALGAQHF. Written as DNA, the CDR3 is TGCGCCAGCAGCCAAGGGGCAGGGGCGTTAGGGGCCCAGCATTTT.

This chain links TRBV11-2 with TRBJ2-3; D is unclear. The CDR3 is made up of 14 amino acids. The germline CDR1 and CDR2 sequences are SGHAT and FQNNGV. Trimming shortened V by 4 bases and J by 10 bases, and 18 bases separated the two germline ends. The CDR3: CASSSAPSPVPQYF. In nucleotides, the CDR3 is TGTGCCAGCAGCTCCGCCCCGAGCCCCGTTCCGCAGTATTTT.

The rearrangement uses TRBV2 and TRBJ2-1; 14 bases line up with TRBD2. Germline V gene lookup returns CDR1 SNHLY and CDR2 FYNNEI. This CDR3 spans 17 amino acids. J gave up 0 bases and V 4 bases, and 2 bases lay outside the gene matches. In nucleotides, the CDR3 is TGTGCCAGCAGTGGACTAGCGGGAGGGCCCTCCTACAATGAGCAGTTCTTC. Translated, it gives CASSGLAGGPSYNEQFF.